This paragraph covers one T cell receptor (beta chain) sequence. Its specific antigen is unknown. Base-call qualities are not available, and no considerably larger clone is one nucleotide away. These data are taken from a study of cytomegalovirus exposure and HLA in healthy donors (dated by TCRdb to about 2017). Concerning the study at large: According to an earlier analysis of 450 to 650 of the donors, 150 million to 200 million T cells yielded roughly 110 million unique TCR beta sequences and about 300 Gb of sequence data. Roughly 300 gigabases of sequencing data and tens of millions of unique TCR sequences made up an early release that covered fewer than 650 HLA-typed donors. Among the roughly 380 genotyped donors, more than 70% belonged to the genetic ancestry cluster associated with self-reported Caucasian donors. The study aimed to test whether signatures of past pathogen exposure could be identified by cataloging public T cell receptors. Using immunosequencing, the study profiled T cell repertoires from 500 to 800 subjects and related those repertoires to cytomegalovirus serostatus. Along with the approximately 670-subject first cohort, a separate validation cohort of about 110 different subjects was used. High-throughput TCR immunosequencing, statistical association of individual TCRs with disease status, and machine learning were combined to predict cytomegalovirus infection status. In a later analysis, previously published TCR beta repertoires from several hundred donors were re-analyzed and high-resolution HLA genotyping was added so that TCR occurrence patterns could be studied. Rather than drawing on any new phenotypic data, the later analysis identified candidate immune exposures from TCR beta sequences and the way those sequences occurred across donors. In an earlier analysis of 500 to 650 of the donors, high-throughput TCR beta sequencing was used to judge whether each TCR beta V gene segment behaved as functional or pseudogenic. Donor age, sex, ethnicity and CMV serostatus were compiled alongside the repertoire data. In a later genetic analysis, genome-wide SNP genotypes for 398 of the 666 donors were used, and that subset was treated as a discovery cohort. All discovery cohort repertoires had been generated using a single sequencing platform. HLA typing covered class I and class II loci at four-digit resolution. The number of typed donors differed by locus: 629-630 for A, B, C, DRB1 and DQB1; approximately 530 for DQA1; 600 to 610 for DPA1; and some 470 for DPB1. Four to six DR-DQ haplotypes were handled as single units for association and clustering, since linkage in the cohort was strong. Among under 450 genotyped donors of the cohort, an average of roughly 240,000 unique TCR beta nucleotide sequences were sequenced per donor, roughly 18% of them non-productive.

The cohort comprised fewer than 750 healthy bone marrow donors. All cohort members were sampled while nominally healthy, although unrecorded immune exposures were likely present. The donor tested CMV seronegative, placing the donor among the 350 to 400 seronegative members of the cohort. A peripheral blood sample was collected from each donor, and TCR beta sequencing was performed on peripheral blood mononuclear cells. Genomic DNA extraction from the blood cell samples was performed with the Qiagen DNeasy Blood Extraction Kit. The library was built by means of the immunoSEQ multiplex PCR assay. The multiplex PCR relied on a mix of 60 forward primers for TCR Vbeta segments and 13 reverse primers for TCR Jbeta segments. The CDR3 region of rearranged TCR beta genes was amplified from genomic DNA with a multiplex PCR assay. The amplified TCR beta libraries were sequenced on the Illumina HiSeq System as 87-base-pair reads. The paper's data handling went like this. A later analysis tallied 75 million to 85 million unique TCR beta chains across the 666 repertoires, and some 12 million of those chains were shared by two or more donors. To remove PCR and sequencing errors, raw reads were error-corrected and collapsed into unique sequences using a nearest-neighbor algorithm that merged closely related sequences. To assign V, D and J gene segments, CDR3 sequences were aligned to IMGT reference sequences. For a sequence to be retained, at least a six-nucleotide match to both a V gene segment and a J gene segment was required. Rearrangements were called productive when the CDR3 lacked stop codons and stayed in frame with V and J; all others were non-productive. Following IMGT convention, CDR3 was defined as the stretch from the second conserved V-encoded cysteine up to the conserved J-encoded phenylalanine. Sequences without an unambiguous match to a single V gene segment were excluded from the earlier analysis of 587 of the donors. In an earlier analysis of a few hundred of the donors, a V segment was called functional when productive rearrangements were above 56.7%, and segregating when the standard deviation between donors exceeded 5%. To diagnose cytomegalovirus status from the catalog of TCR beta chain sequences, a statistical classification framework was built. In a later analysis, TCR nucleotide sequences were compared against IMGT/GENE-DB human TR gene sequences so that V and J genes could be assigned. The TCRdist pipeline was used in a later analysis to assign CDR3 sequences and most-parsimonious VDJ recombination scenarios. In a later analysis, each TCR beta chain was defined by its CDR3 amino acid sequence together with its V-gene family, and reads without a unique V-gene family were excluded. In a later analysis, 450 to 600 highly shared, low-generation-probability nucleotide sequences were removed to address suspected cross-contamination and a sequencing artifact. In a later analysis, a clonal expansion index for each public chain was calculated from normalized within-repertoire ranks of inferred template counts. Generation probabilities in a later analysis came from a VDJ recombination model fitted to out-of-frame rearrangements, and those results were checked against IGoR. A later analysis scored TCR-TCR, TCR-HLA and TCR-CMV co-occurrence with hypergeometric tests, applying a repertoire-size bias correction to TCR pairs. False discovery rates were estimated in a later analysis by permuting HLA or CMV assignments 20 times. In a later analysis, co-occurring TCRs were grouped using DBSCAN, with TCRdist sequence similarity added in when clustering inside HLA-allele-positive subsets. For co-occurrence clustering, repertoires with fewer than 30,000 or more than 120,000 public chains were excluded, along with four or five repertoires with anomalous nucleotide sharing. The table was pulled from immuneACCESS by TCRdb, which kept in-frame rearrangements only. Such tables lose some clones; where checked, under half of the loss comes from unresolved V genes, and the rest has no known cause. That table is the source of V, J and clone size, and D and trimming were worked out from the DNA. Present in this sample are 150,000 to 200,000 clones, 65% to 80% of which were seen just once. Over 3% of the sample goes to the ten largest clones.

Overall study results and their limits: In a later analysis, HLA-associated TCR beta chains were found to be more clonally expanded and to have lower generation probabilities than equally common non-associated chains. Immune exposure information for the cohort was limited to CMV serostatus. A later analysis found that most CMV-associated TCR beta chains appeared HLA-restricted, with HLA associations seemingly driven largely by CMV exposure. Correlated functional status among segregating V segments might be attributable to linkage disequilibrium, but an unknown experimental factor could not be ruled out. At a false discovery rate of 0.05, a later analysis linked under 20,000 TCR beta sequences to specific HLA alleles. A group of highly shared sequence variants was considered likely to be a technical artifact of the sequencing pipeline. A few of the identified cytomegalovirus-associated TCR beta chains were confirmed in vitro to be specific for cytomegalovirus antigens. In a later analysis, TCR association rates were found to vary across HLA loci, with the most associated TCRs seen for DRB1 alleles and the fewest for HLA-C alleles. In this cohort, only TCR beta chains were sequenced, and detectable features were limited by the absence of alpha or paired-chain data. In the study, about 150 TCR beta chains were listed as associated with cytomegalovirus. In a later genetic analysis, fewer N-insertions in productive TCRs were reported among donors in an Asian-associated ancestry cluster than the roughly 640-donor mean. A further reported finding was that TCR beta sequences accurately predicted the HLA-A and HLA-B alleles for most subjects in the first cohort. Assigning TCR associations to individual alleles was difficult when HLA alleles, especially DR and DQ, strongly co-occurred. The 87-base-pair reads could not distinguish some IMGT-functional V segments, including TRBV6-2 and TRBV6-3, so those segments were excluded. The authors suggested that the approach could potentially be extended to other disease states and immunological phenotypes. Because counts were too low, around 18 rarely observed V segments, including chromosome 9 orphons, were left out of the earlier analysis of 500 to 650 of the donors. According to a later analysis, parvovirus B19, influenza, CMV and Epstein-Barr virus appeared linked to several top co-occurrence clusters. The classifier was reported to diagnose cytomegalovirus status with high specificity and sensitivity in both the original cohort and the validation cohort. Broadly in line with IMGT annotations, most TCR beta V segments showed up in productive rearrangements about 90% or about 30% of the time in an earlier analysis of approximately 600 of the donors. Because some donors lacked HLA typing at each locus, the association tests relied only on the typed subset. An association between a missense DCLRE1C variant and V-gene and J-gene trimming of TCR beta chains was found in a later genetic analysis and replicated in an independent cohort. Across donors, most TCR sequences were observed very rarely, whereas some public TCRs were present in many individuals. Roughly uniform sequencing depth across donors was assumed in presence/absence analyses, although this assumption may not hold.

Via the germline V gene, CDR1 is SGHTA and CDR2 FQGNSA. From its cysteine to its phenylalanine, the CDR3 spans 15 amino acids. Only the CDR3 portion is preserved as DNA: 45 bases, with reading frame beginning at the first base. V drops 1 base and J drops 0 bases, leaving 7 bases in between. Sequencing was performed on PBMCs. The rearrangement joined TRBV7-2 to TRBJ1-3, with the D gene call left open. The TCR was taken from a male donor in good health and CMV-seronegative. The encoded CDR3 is CASSLEHFSGNTIYF. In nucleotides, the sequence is TGTGCCAGCAGCTTAGAGCACTTCTCTGGAAACACCATATATTTT.